The clone carrying this TCR beta chain was recorded once. Its antigen is currently unknown. The assay was immunoSEQ multiplex PCR, and TCRdb's table has in-frame clones only and misses some. The sample lists 200,000 or so clones, under 95% seen once, with 1% to 1.2% in the top ten. The V gene end was trimmed by 4 bases and the J gene end by 4 bases; junction bases not matched to a gene: 5. The CDR3 consists of 15 residues. Germline CDR1 MDHEN, CDR2 SYDVKM. The sample belongs to a study of cytomegalovirus exposure and HLA in healthy donors. At the level of the study: Per a later analysis, the 550 to 850 first-cohort and 95 to 150 validation repertoires shared one platform.

Study findings and constraints: The TCR clusters that emerged in the first cohort tended, a later analysis found, to co-occur in the roughly 120 validation repertoires. Listed as cytomegalovirus-associated were over 150 TCR beta chains. Generally TCR sequences proved uncommon, though certain public TCRs appeared in numerous donors.

The chain couples TRBV28 to TRBJ1-5; TRBD1 agrees at 9 bases. The source of this sequence is a woman between 18 and 29 years old in good health and CMV-seronegative. Material: PBMCs. CDR3 sequence reads: CASSWSGTGNQPQHF. The CDR3 nucleotides read TGTGCCAGCAGTTGGTCCGGGACAGGGAATCAGCCCCAGCATTTT.